These 13 T cell receptor beta chains came from one sample sequenced in a study of blood T cell repertoires in COVID-19. Libraries were prepared by immunoSEQ multiplex PCR; TCRdb keeps only in-frame clonotypes and omits some of them. The data contain roughly 150,000 clones, 83% of them singletons. Sequenced material: peripheral blood. These receptors were obtained from a woman aged 80 or older with acute or convalescent COVID-19.

The chain recombines TRBV30 with TRBJ2-3, with TRBD1 as a possible D gene (8 bases). Germline values: CDR1 GTSNPN, CDR2 SVGIG (reference sequence). CDR3 length: 16 residues. V was shortened by 1 base and J by 4 bases, with 18 bases between the two germline ends. For the CDR3, the DNA is TGTGCCTGGAGTGGATTCGACAGGGGAGGGGCAGATACGCAGTATTTT. Translated, it gives CAWSGFDRGGADTQYF.

J is TRBJ2-5 and V is TRBV2; 9 bases agree with TRBD1. The J segment lost 3 bases and the V segment lost 8 bases, leaving 10 bases of the junction unmatched. This CDR3 contains 15 residues. In germline, CDR1 is SNHLY, CDR2 FYNNEI. CDR3 sequence (DNA): TGTGCCAGCGACAGGGAGGGACAGGGAGAAGAGACCCAGTACTTC. This gives the protein CASDREGQGEETQYF.

The rearrangement links TRBV30 to TRBJ1-2; a weak D match, TRBD1 (6 bases). This CDR3 has 13 residues. The germline V gene encodes CDR1 GTSNPN and CDR2 SVGIG (reference sequence). The germline V and J ends were trimmed by 7 bases and 6 bases, with 18 bases remaining between them. The CDR3 DNA reads as TGTGCCTCCCTCTCGGACAGTCGGCATGGCTACACCTTC. This translates into CASLSDSRHGYTF.

A remark on this clone: The same CDR3 can be traced to other DNA sequences in this sample. The chain has TRBV19 and TRBJ1-5; TRBD1 aligns across 11 bases. The CDR3 has 14 amino acids. Germline-derived CDR1 and CDR2 are LNHDA and SQIVND (reference sequence). The ends lost 9 bases at V and 7 bases at J; junction bases unmatched: 8. The CDR3 bases are TGTGCCAGCTCTGGGACAGGGGGATACCAGCCCCAGCATTTT. This codes for CASSGTGGYQPQHF. Supplemented by reference TRBV19 and TRBJ1-5, the full variable domain reads DGGITQSPKYLFRKEGQNVTLSCEQNLNHDAMYWYRQDPGQGLRLIYYSQIVNDFQKGDIAEGYSVSREKKESFPLTVTSAQKNPTAFYLCASSGTGGYQPQHFGDGTRLSIL.

The gene calls are TRBV29-1 and TRBJ2-5, with D perhaps TRBD2 (7 bases). The germline V gene encodes CDR1 SQVTM and CDR2 ANQGSEA. Trimming cost V 4 bases and J 1 base, with 10 bases left between them. The CDR3 is made up of 13 amino acids. The CDR3 nucleotides read TGCAGCGTTGTGGGGGGGGCCCAAGAGACCCAGTACTTC. It encodes CSVVGGAQETQYF. Variable domain in full (rest from reference TRBV29-1 and TRBJ2-5): SAVISQKPSRDICQRGTSLTIQCQVDSQVTMMFWYRQQPGQSLTLIATANQGSEATYESGFVIDKFPISRPNLTFSTLTVSNMSPEDSSIYLCSVVGGAQETQYFGPGTRLLVL.

This chain joins TRBV5-1 and TRBJ2-7; D not resolved. CDR1 and CDR2 from the germline V gene are SGHRS and YFSETQ. The V end lost 0 bases, the J end lost 4 bases, and 11 bases lay between the germline ends. CDR3 length equals 14 residues. This CDR3 is CASSLDSPGYEQYF. As DNA, the CDR3 is TGCGCCAGCAGCTTGGACAGTCCTGGGTACGAGCAGTACTTC.

The CDR3 loop reads CASSLEGSGPSGANVLTF. CDR3 DNA sequence: TGCGCCAGCAGCTTGGAGGGCAGCGGACCCTCTGGGGCCAACGTCCTGACTTTC. This chain uses TRBV5-1 with TRBJ2-6, with TRBD2 as a possible D gene (5 bases). Germline CDR1 SGHRS, CDR2 YFSETQ. This CDR3 is 18 amino acids long. V was cut by 0 bases and J by 0 bases, with 13 bases left in between.

The chain links TRBV28 to TRBJ2-7; D is ambiguous. The CDR3 has 14 residues. Germline CDR1 is MDHEN and CDR2 is SYDVKM. The V end lost 3 bases, the J end lost 2 bases, and 11 bases lay between the germline ends. CDR3 sequence: CASSFPGRPYEQYF. DNA for the CDR3: TGTGCCAGCAGTTTCCCCGGCAGGCCCTACGAGCAGTACTTC.

The chain couples TRBV19 to TRBJ2-7, with a tentative D call TRBD1 (6 bases). The CDR3 consists of 17 residues. Trimming stripped 6 bases from V and 1 base from J, with 22 bases between. Germline V gene lookup returns CDR1 LNHDA and CDR2 SQIVND (reference sequence). The CDR3 sequence: CASSLRMTGAFSYEQYF. In nucleotides, the CDR3 is TGTGCCAGTAGCTTGCGGATGACAGGTGCCTTTTCCTACGAGCAGTACTTC.

This clone has only a few counts. The chain has TRBV9 and TRBJ1-3; D not resolved. The V and J ends lost 0 bases and 0 bases respectively, with 7 bases between them. The V gene's germline CDR1 is SGDLS and CDR2 YYNGEE. The CDR3 runs to 15 residues. The CDR3 sequence: CASSVGGDSGNTIYF. The CDR3 bases are TGTGCCAGCAGCGTAGGCGGGGACTCTGGAAACACCATATATTTT.

The chain joins TRBV28 to TRBJ1-5; tentative D call: TRBD1 (6 bases). V was cut by 3 bases and J by 4 bases, with 10 bases left in between. CDR1 and CDR2 (germline): MDHEN, SYDVKM. This CDR3 has 14 residues. The CDR3, as DNA: TGTGCCAGCAGTTTGGGGGGGCCGAATCAGCCCCAGCATTTT. Its translation: CASSLGGPNQPQHF.

This clone is a singleton in its sample. V usage is TRBV19 and J usage is TRBJ2-7; 10 bases align to TRBD1. Germline lookup yields CDR1 LNHDA and CDR2 SQIVND (reference sequence). Trimming cost V 6 bases and J 8 bases; bases outside gene matches: 10. There are 14 residues in the CDR3. The CDR3 DNA is TGTGCCAGTAGAGGAGGGGGACAGGGGAACAAGCAGTACTTC. Encoded protein: CASRGGGQGNKQYF.

V gene TRBV6-6 combines with J gene TRBJ1-1; D not resolved. Germline CDR1 is MNHNY and CDR2 is SVGAGI (reference sequence). The CDR3 runs to 15 residues. The V gene lost 7 bases and the J gene lost 0 bases, with 15 bases spanning the gap. The CDR3: CASNLRSSMNTEAFF. For the CDR3, the DNA is TGTGCCAGCAATCTACGTTCTTCCATGAACACTGAAGCTTTCTTT.